Below, 31 T cell receptor beta chains from the same sample are listed, as sequenced in a study of blood T cell repertoires in COVID-19. Clones were read by immunoSEQ multiplex PCR, and TCRdb kept only the in-frame ones, dropping some. The sample has about 110,000 clones; roughly 70% are singletons. The sample consisted of peripheral blood. These receptors all stem from a woman aged 40 to 50 with acute or convalescent COVID-19.

This rearrangement joins TRBV28 to TRBJ2-7; D perhaps matches TRBD1 (6 bases). The CDR3 totals 12 residues. Germline-derived CDR1 and CDR2 are MDHEN and SYDVKM. Trimming left V 8 bases short and J 3 bases short, with 11 bases between. CDR3 loop: CASAGGYYEQYF. As DNA, the CDR3 is TGTGCCAGCGCTGGGGGCTACTACGAGCAGTACTTC.

The chain is built from TRBV5-1 and TRBJ1-1; D is ambiguous. CDR1 and CDR2 (germline): SGHRS, YFSETQ. V shed 6 bases and J shed 1 base, with 10 bases lying between them. The CDR3 runs to 13 residues. The CDR3 spells CASTAAQNTEAFF. CDR3 in DNA: TGCGCCAGCACGGCAGCGCAGAACACTGAAGCTTTCTTT.

The chain recombines TRBV7-9 with TRBJ1-6; D uncertain. The CDR3 is 15 residues long. Trimming cost V 1 base and J 5 bases, with 9 bases left between them. Germline lookup yields CDR1 SEHNR and CDR2 FQNEAQ (reference sequence). In DNA, the CDR3 is TGTGCCAGCAGCTTAGTGCCGGGGAATAATTCACCCCTCCACTTT. It specifies CASSLVPGNNSPLHF.

This clone was observed once. The rearrangement joins TRBV6-6 to TRBJ2-6, with TRBD1 matching 8 bases. The germline V gene has CDR1 MNHNY and CDR2 SVGAGI (reference sequence). J gave up 2 bases and V 6 bases, and 3 bases lay outside the gene matches. The CDR3 totals 15 residues. In nucleotides, the CDR3 is TGTGCCAGCAGACGGACAGGGCCTGGGGCCAACGTCCTGACTTTC. As protein: CASRRTGPGANVLTF.

To note about this clone: Within the sample, other DNA sequences also encode this same CDR3. CDR3 protein: CASSQSGGNTIYF. The CDR3 DNA reads as TGTGCCAGCAGCCAATCAGGGGGAAACACCATATATTTT. The chain couples TRBV3-1 (or the pseudogene TRBV3-2) to TRBJ1-3, with D perhaps TRBD1 (5 bases). Trimming took 2 bases from V and 4 from J, leaving 6 bases between them. The CDR3 is 13 residues long. From germline, CDR1 is LGHDT and CDR2 YNNKEL (reference sequence).

This sequence joins TRBV3-1 (or the pseudogene TRBV3-2) and TRBJ2-2; maybe TRBD1 (5 bases). Looked up from germline, CDR1 is LGHDT and CDR2 is YNNKEL (reference sequence). CDR3 size: 15 residues. The V and J ends lost 5 bases and 4 bases respectively, with 14 bases between them. The DNA for the CDR3 is TGTGCCAGCAGCACGACTTCCAGGGCCACCGGGGAGCTGTTTTTT. Amino acid sequence: CASSTTSRATGELFF.

The rearrangement uses TRBV27 and TRBJ2-2; D gene ambiguous. The CDR3 extends over 15 amino acids. V shed 1 base and J shed 6 bases, with 12 bases lying between them. Germline V CDR1 and CDR2: MNHEY, SMNVEV (reference sequence). The chain's CDR3 is CASSLFGRSAGELFF. The CDR3 DNA follows: TGTGCCAGCAGTTTATTTGGCAGGTCCGCCGGGGAGCTGTTTTTT.

V and J are TRBV21-1 and TRBJ2-5; no DNA check was done on the table's D call, TRBD2. TRBV21-1 is a pseudogene segment. The CDR3 contains 13 residues. The CDR3 DNA is TGTGCCAGCAGCAAAGTTGAGGAAGAGACCCAGTACTTC. Protein product: CASSKVEEETQYF.

The chain links TRBV6-4 to TRBJ2-4; 9 bases map to TRBD1. The germline V gene has CDR1 MRHNA and CDR2 SNTAGT. This CDR3 is built from 14 residues. The V gene end was trimmed by 5 bases and the J gene end by 6 bases; junction bases not matched to a gene: 5. CDR3 DNA sequence: TGTGCCAGCAGTTCCGGGACAGGGAGAAACATTCAGTACTTC. Protein sequence: CASSSGTGRNIQYF.

V and J are TRBV5-1 and TRBJ1-1, with D possibly being TRBD1 (6 bases). CDR3 size: 16 residues. Trimming left V 0 bases short and J 0 bases short, with 12 bases between. The germline V gene has CDR1 SGHRS and CDR2 YFSETQ. The CDR3 region has the DNA TGCGCCAGCAGCTTGGCCGGTCAGGGGATGAACACTGAAGCTTTCTTT. Translated: CASSLAGQGMNTEAFF.

This chain connects TRBV28 to TRBJ1-2, with a weak D call TRBD1 (6 bases). The V end was cut by 6 bases, the J end by 4 bases, with 18 bases between. Germline V gene data show CDR1 as MDHEN and CDR2 as SYDVKM. This CDR3 has 15 amino acids. CDR3 in DNA: TGTGCCAGCAGAAGCAAGAGAGGGGGGGCCTATGGCTACACCTTC. Translation gives CASRSKRGGAYGYTF.

V and J are TRBV20-1 and TRBJ1-3; D not resolved. CDR3 length: 13 residues. Per germline, CDR1 DFQATT and CDR2 SNEGSKA (reference sequence). Trimming took 3 bases from V and 0 from J, leaving 6 bases between them. CDR3 loop: CSASIISGNTIYF. The CDR3 DNA sequence: TGCAGTGCTAGTATCATCTCTGGAAACACCATATATTTT.

V usage is TRBV6-5 and J usage is TRBJ2-2; 10 bases align to TRBD1. Looked up from germline, CDR1 is MNHEY and CDR2 is SVGAGI. V trimming: 2 bases; J trimming: 3 bases; junction bases outside the gene matches: 0. The CDR3 is 15 amino acids. Here the CDR3 reads CASSYGTGDTGELFF. The CDR3 DNA reads as TGTGCCAGCAGTTACGGGACAGGGGACACCGGGGAGCTGTTTTTT.

In this sample, this clone turned up once. CDR3 coding DNA: TGTGCCACCAGCAGAGAACTCTACAGCTACGAGCAGTACTTC. Its protein product is CATSRELYSYEQYF. The rearrangement links TRBV15 to TRBJ2-7; D gene unclear. V was pared by 0 bases and J by 3 bases, with 9 bases between. The CDR3 is 14 residues long. Germline assignment: CDR1 LNHNV and CDR2 YYDKDF (reference sequence).

The V call is TRBV19, the J call TRBJ1-2, with TRBD1 identical over 8 bases. CDR1 and CDR2 from the germline V gene are LNHDA and SQIVND (reference sequence). J lost 2 bases, V lost 3 bases, and 5 bases had no gene match. The CDR3 covers 15 residues. The CDR3 here is CASSMRTGLNYGYTF. The CDR3, as DNA: TGTGCCAGTAGTATGAGGACAGGGCTCAACTATGGCTACACCTTC.

This clone was observed a few times. The rearrangement joins TRBV3-1 (or the pseudogene TRBV3-2) to TRBJ2-7; 7 positions match TRBD1. V was clipped by 5 bases and J by 7 bases; unmatched bases: 5. The CDR3 is 12 amino acids. CDR1 is LGHDT, CDR2 YNNKEL, per germline (reference sequence). The CDR3 nucleotides read TGTGCCAGCAGCAGACAGGGCAGGGAGCAGTACTTC. It yields the protein CASSRQGREQYF.

The CDR3 is CASSPRLVLTGELFF. The CDR3 DNA is TGTGCCAGCAGTCCCAGACTAGTTCTGACCGGGGAGCTGTTTTTT. The rearrangement joins TRBV28 to TRBJ2-2, with D tentatively TRBD2 (6 bases). Trimming left V 5 bases short and J 5 bases short, with 15 bases between. The CDR3 length is 15 residues. From germline, CDR1 is MDHEN and CDR2 SYDVKM.

This clone has a handful of counts. J is TRBJ2-1 and V is TRBV5-1; the D gene is possibly TRBD1 (5 bases). The germline gives CDR1 SGHRS, CDR2 YFSETQ. The CDR3 length is 15 residues. Trimming took 5 bases from V and 3 from J, leaving 15 bases between them. The CDR3 spells CASRDAGKNYNEQFF. CDR3 in DNA: TGCGCCAGCAGGGATGCAGGGAAAAACTACAATGAGCAGTTCTTC.

The chain has TRBV30 and TRBJ1-2, with D perhaps TRBD1 (6 bases). V lost 8 bases, J lost 4 bases, and 20 bases lay in between. The germline V gene encodes CDR1 GTSNPN and CDR2 SVGIG (reference sequence). CDR3 length: 14 amino acids. CDR3 bases: TGTGCCCTGCGGCGCAGGGGCGGGGGCTATGGCTACACCTTC. This codes for CALRRRGGGYGYTF.

This clone has only a few counts. The chain has TRBV5-4 and TRBJ2-1, with 8 bases lining up with TRBD1. This CDR3 contains 15 residues. Germline V gene data show CDR1 as SGHNT and CDR2 as YYREEE (reference sequence). Unmatched junction bases numbered 3, after V lost 2 bases and J lost 2 bases. CDR3 nucleotides: TGTGCCAGCAGCTTTTCCAGGGGGCCCTACAATGAGCAGTTCTTC. Its translation: CASSFSRGPYNEQFF.

V gene TRBV11-2 combines with J gene TRBJ1-5, with D possibly TRBD1 on 5 matching bases. Germline V lookup: CDR1 SGHAT, CDR2 FQNNGV. The CDR3 length is 19 residues. The V gene lost 1 base and the J gene lost 1 base, with 20 bases spanning the gap. This CDR3 is CASSLVPGSTGGSNQPQHF. CDR3 nucleotides: TGTGCCAGCAGCTTAGTCCCCGGGTCTACGGGGGGAAGCAATCAGCCCCAGCATTTT. Full variable domain (outside the CDR3, taken from reference TRBV11-2 and TRBJ1-5): EAGVAQSPRYKIIEKRQSVAFWCNPISGHATLYWYQQILGQGPKLLIQFQNNGVVDDSQLPKDRFSAERLKGVDSTLKIQPAKLEDSAVYLCASSLVPGSTGGSNQPQHFGDGTRLSIL.

The rearrangement uses TRBV4-2 and TRBJ2-2, with 10 positions matching TRBD2. With V trimmed by 3 bases and J by 4 bases, 8 bases remained unmatched. The CDR3 sequence is 17 residues long. Looked up from germline, CDR1 is LGHNA and CDR2 is YNFKEQ. For the CDR3, the DNA is TGTGCCAGCAGCCAGATTACTAGCGGGGAGAGCACCGGGGAGCTGTTTTTT. Its protein is CASSQITSGESTGELFF.

This chain connects TRBV18 to TRBJ2-1, with D maybe TRBD1 (6 bases). The CDR3 is 13 residues long. Germline V gene sequence: CDR1 KGHSH, CDR2 LQKENI. The V and J ends lost 3 bases and 7 bases respectively, with 10 bases between them. The CDR3, as DNA: TGTGCCAGCTCACCCGGACAGCCAAATGAGCAGTTCTTC. Translation gives CASSPGQPNEQFF.

This chain connects TRBV18 to TRBJ1-1, with 7 bases lining up with TRBD1. The CDR3 runs 15 residues. The germline V gene encodes CDR1 KGHSH and CDR2 LQKENI. The V segment lost 3 bases and the J segment 2 bases; nucleotides outside the gene matches: 6. The CDR3 region has the DNA TGTGCCAGCTCACCCGGGACAGCCACCAACACTGAAGCTTTCTTT. Amino acid sequence: CASSPGTATNTEAFF.

The chain couples TRBV5-4 to TRBJ1-1; D gene ambiguous. Trimming cost V 0 bases and J 0 bases, with 9 bases left between them. Germline values: CDR1 SGHNT, CDR2 YYREEE (reference sequence). The CDR3 runs 15 residues. CDR3 sequence: CASSLAPVLNTEAFF. CDR3 nucleotide sequence: TGTGCCAGCAGCTTGGCCCCCGTTTTGAACACTGAAGCTTTCTTT.

The chain combines TRBV30 with TRBJ2-5; 12 nucleotides match TRBD2. The CDR3 has 15 residues. After removal of 1 base from V and 5 bases from J, the junction contained 5 bases not matched to a gene. CDR1 and CDR2 (germline): GTSNPN, SVGIG (reference sequence). CDR3 sequence reads: CAWSELAGGRETQYF. CDR3 DNA sequence: TGTGCCTGGAGTGAACTAGCGGGGGGCCGGGAGACCCAGTACTTC.

The chain recombines TRBV7-9 with TRBJ2-2; 10 bases align to TRBD2. Germline V gene lookup returns CDR1 SEHNR and CDR2 FQNEAQ (reference sequence). The CDR3 covers 16 residues. The junction had 5 bases not matched to a gene; V was cut back by 5 bases and J by 2 bases. CDR3 nucleotides: TGTGCCAGCAGCAAATTAGCGGGGGGCAACACCGGGGAGCTGTTTTTT. Translating gives CASSKLAGGNTGELFF.

The chain recombines TRBV6-8 with TRBJ1-3, with D tentatively TRBD1 (5 bases). V lost 0 bases and J 2 bases, leaving 26 bases between the germline ends. Germline V gives CDR1 MNHGY, CDR2 SAAAGT. The CDR3 contains 21 residues. As DNA, the CDR3 is TGTGCCAGCAGTTACTCGAAGCGGGTACAGGATCCTCTCACCCCTGGAAACACCATATATTTT. It specifies CASSYSKRVQDPLTPGNTIYF.

This clone has a single count. V and J are TRBV4-3 and TRBJ1-1; weak D call: TRBD1 (6 bases). Germline CDR1 reads LGHNA; CDR2 reads YSLEER. The CDR3 consists of 15 residues. V gave up 1 base and J gave up 5 bases, with 14 bases separating them. The CDR3 DNA reads TGCGCCAGCAGCCAAGCAAGGGGGGGGTGGACTGAAGCTTTCTTT. Protein: CASSQARGGWTEAFF.

The rearrangement links TRBV14 to TRBJ2-5; 10 nucleotides agree with TRBD1. The CDR3 has 16 residues. Germline V gene data show CDR1 as SGHDN and CDR2 as FVKESK. V trimming: 4 bases; J trimming: 3 bases; junction bases outside the gene matches: 8. The CDR3 bases are TGTGCCAGCAGCCGGTTGGTCGGGACAGGGGAAGAGACCCAGTACTTC. Its protein is CASSRLVGTGEETQYF.

The CDR3 loop reads CASSSAGGPQETQYF. In DNA form, the CDR3 reads TGCGCCAGCAGCTCGGCGGGGGGGCCCCAAGAGACCCAGTACTTC. J is TRBJ2-5 and V is TRBV5-1; 9 nucleotides agree with TRBD2. This CDR3 is built from 15 residues. V lost 3 bases and J lost 1; bases outside the gene matches: 4. The germline V gene encodes CDR1 SGHRS and CDR2 YFSETQ.